This T cell receptor (beta chain) originates from a study of T cell clusters in autoimmune cytopenias. General study results and limits: No experiment has yet validated the function of the T cell clusters defined in silico. Comparing secondary cytopenia with chronic lymphocytic leukemia showed no cluster-lack signature, apparently masked by lymphoma repertoire.

This clonotype ranks as medium-sized in terms of frequency. Its cognate antigen is unknown. CDR1 and CDR2 from the germline V gene are SEHNR and FQNEAQ (reference sequence). CDR3 length: 15 amino acids. TRB rearrangements were amplified by touch-down multiplex PCR with mixed TRB-A/B primers. TCRdb reprocessed the multiplex PCR reads; each CDR3 protein has one entry and no DNA is given. Here the sample table reports over 6,500 distinct CDR3 sequences. Approximately 40,000 genome equivalents of blood DNA were amplified for TRB. The same data also contributed to another study, on T cell repertoires in aging, cancer and after chemotherapy. That work adds: In healthy donors, age-related TCR diversity loss mainly reflected lost richness. In each cancer cohort, median generation probability increased across chemotherapy, suggesting thymic output rebounded.

The rearrangement uses TRBV7-9 and TRBJ2-7; TCRdb indicates TRBD1, and absent DNA this call remains unverified. The source material was peripheral blood. This TCR was sampled from a human donor with an autoimmune cytopenia or autoimmune hepatitis (not recorded which). Here the CDR3 reads CASSYPGQGTYEQYF.